A few counts support the clone carrying this TCR beta chain. The target antigen is unknown. The data were obtained in a study of beta chain features in type 1 diabetes. Study conclusions and caveats: VDJ junctions in type 1 diabetes patients carried more deletions and fewer insertions. Type 1 diabetes patients had TCRB CDR3s that were shorter (moderately but significantly so) in all four CD4+ subsets. PCR might show a preference for shorter templates, equally across patients and controls.

The investigators reverse transcribed all of the isolated RNA, so they sequenced expressed TCRB transcripts. Roughly 3.57 million reads on average were seen across naive, central memory and regulatory T cell samples. Profiled with immunoSEQ multiplex PCR; TCRdb holds only in-frame clones, not every one. This table has 150,000 to 200,000 clones, less than 9.5% appearing once. CDR1 is SGHRS and CDR2 is YFSETQ in the germline V gene. Trimming took off 0 bases at V and 2 bases at J, with 9 bases between the two ends. The CDR3 extends over 15 amino acids. This TCR was sampled from a young woman in good health. The source material was central memory CD4+ T cells from blood. The chain couples TRBV5-1 to TRBJ2-1; the D gene is possibly TRBD2 (6 bases). The CDR3 DNA is TGCGCCAGCAGCTTGGATGGGGGGACCTACAATGAGCAGTTCTTC. Amino acid sequence: CASSLDGGTYNEQFF.